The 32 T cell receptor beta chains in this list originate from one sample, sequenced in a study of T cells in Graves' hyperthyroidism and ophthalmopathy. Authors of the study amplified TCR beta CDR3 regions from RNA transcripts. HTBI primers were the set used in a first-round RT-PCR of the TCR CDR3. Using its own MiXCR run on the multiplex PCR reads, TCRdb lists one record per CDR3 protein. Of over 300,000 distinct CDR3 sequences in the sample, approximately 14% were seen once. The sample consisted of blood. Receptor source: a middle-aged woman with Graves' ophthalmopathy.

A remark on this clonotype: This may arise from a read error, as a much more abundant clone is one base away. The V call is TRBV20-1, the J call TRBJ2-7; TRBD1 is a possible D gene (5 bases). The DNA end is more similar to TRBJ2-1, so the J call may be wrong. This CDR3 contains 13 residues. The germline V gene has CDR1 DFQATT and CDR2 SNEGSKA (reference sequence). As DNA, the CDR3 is TGCAGTGCTTCTTCTGACAGCTCCTACGAGCAGTTCTTC. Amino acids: CSASSDSSYEQFF.

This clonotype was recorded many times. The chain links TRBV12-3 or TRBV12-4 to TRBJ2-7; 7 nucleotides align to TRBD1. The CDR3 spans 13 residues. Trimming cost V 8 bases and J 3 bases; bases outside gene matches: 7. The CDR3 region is CASRRQGDYEQYF. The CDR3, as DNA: TGTGCCAGCCGTAGACAGGGAGACTACGAGCAGTACTTC.

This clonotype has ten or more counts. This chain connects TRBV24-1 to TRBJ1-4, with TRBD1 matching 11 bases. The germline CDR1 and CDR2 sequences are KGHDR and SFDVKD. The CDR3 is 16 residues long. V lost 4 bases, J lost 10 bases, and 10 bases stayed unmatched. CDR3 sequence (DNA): TGTGCCACCAGTGAACTTAAGAGGACAGGGGGCGGAAAACTGTTTTTT. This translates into CATSELKRTGGGKLFF.

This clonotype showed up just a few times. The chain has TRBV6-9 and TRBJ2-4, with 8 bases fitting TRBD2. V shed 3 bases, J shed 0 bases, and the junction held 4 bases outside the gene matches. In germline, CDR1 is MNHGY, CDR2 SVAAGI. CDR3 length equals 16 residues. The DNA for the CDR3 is TGTGCCAGCAGTTACCGTAGCGGGATAGCCAAAAACATTCAGTACTTC. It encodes CASSYRSGIAKNIQYF.

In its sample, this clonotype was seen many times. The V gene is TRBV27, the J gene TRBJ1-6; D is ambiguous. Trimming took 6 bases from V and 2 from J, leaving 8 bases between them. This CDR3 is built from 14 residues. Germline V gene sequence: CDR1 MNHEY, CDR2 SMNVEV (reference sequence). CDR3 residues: CASRQQAYNSPLHF. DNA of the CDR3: TGTGCCAGCAGACAGCAAGCCTATAATTCACCCCTCCACTTT.

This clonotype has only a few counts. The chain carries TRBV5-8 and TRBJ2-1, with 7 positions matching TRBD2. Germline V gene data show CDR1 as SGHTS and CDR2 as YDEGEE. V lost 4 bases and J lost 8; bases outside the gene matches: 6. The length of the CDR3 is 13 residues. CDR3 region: CASSGAGRDEQFF. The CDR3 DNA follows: TGTGCCAGCAGCGGAGCGGGGAGGGATGAGCAGTTCTTC.

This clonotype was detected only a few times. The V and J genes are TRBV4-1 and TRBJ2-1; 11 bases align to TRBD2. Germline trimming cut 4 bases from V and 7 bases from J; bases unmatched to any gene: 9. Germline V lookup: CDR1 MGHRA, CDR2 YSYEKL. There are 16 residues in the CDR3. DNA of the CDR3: TGCGCCAGCAGCCCAAGAGGCTCTAGCGGGGGGAATGAGCAGTTCTTC. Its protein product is CASSPRGSSGGNEQFF.

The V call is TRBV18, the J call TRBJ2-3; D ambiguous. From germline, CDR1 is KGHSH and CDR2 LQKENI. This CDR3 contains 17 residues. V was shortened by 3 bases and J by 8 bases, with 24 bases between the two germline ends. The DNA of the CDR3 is TGTGCCAGCTCACCCCTCCCGGCAGGACCCGACCCAAGTACGCAGTATTTT. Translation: CASSPLPAGPDPSTQYF.

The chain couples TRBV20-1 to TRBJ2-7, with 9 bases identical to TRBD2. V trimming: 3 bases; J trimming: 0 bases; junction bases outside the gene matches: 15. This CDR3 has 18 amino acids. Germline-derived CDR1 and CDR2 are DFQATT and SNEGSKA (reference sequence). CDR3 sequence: CSARPPLGLAGNSYEQYF. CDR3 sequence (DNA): TGCAGTGCTAGGCCCCCCCTAGGGCTAGCGGGGAACTCCTACGAGCAGTACTTC.

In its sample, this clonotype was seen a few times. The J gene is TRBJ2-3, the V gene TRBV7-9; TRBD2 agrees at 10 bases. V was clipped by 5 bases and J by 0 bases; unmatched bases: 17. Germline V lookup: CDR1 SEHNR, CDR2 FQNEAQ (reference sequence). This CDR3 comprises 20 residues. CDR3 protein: CASSPRASGGIKTSTDTQYF. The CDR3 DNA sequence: TGTGCCAGCAGCCCTAGAGCTAGCGGGGGAATTAAAACTAGCACAGATACGCAGTATTTT.

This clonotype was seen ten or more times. The CDR3 loop is CASSDSSDTQYF. CDR3 nucleotides: TGTGCCAGCAGTGACTCGTCAGATACGCAGTATTTT. V and J are TRBV6-4 and TRBJ2-3; D gene unclear. The germline V gene encodes CDR1 MRHNA and CDR2 SNTAGT. V was pared by 0 bases and J by 4 bases, with 2 bases between. The CDR3 loop spans 12 amino acids.

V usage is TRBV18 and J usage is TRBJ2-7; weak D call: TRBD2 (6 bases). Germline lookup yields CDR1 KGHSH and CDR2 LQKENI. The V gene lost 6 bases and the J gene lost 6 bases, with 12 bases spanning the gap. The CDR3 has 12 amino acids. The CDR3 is CASSRDFSEQYF. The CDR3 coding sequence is TGTGCCAGCTCCCGGGACTTTTCCGAGCAGTACTTC.

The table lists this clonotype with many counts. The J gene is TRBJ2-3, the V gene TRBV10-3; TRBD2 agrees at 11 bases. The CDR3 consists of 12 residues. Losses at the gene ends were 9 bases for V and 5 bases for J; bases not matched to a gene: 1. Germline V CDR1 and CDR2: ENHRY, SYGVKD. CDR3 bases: TGTGCCATTGGGACTAGCGGAGATACGCAGTATTTT. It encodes CAIGTSGDTQYF.

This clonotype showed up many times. CDR3 bases: TGTGCCAGCAGTTTATCAGGGGGCAGTAGCGGAGGCTACACCTTC. Translated: CASSLSGGSSGGYTF. The chain carries TRBV27 and TRBJ1-2; 7 bases match TRBD1. CDR1 is MNHEY and CDR2 is SMNVEV in the germline V gene (reference sequence). This CDR3 contains 15 residues. The J segment lost 8 bases and the V segment lost 0 bases, leaving 9 bases of the junction unmatched.

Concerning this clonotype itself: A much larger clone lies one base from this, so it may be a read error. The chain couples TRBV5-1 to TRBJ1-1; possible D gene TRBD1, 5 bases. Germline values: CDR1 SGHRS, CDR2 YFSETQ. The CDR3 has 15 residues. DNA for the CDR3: TGCACCAGCAGCTTGTTAGGGGCGCGCGGCACTGAAGCTTTCTTT. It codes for CTSSLLGARGTEAFF.

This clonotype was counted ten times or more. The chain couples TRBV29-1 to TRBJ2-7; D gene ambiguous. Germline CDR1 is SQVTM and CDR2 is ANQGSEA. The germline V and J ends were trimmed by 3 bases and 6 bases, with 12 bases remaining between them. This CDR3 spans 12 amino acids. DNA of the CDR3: TGCAGCGTTGACCTGAGCAAGAGCGAGCAGTACTTC. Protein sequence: CSVDLSKSEQYF.

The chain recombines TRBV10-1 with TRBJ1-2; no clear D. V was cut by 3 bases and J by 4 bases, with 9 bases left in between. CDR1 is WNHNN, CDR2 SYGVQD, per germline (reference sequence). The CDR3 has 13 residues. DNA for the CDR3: TGCGCCAGCAGTGAAGCACCCTTCTATGGCTACACCTTC. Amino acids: CASSEAPFYGYTF.

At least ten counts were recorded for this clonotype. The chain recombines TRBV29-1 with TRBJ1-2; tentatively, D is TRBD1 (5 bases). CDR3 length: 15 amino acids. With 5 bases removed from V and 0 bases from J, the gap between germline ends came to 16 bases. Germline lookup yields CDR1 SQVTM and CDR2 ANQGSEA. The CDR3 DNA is TGCAGCGTTCAAAGGGGAAGGGCTGCTAACTATGGCTACACCTTC. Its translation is CSVQRGRAANYGYTF.

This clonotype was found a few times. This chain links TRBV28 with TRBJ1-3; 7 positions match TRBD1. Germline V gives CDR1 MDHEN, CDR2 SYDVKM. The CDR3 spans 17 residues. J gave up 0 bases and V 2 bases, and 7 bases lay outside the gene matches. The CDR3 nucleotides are TGTGCCAGCAGTTTAGCCGGGACAGCGACCTCTGGAAACACCATATATTTT. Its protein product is CASSLAGTATSGNTIYF.

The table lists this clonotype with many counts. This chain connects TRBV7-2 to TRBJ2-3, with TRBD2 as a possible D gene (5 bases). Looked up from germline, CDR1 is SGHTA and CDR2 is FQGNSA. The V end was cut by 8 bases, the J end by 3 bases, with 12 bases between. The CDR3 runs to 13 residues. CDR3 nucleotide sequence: TGTGCCAGCCGGGATCCTCCTACAGATACGCAGTATTTT. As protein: CASRDPPTDTQYF.

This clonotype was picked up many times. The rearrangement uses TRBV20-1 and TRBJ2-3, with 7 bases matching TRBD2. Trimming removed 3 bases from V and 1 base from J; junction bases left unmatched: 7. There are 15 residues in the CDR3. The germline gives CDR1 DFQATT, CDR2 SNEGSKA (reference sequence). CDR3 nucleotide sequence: TGCAGTGCTAGCGGACTAGTCCTTCGCACAGATACGCAGTATTTT. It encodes CSASGLVLRTDTQYF.

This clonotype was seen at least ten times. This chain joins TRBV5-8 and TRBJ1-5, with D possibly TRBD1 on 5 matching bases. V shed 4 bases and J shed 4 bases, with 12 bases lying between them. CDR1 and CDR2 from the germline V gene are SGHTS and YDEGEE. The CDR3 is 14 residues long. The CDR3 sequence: CASSPGQRNQPQHF. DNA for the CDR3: TGTGCCAGCAGCCCCGGACAACGAAATCAGCCCCAGCATTTT. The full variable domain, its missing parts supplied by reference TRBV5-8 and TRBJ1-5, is EAGVTQSPTHLIKTRGQQATLRCSPISGHTSVYWYQQALGLGLQFLLWYDEGEERNRGNFPPRFSGRQFPNYSSELNVNALELEDSALYLCASSPGQRNQPQHFGDGTRLSIL.

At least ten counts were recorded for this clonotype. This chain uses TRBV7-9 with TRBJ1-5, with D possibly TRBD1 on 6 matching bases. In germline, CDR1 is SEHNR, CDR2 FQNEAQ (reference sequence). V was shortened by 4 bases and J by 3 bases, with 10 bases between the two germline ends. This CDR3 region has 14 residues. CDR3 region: CASSSWTDNQPQHF. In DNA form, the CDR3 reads TGTGCCAGCAGCTCGTGGACAGACAATCAGCCCCAGCATTTT.

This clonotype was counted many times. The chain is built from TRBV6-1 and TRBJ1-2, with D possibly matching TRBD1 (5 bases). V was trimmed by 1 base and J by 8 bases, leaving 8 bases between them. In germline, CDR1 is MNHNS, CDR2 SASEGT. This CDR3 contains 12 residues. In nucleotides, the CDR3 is TGTGCCAGCAGTGAAGTGGGGGACGGCTACACCTTC. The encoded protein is CASSEVGDGYTF.

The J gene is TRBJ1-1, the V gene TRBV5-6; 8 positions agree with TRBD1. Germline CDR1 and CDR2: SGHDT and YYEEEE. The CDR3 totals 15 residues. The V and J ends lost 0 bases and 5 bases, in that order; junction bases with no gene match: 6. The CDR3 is CASSLVDRVTTEAFF. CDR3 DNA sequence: TGTGCCAGCAGCTTGGTGGACAGGGTGACGACTGAAGCTTTCTTT.

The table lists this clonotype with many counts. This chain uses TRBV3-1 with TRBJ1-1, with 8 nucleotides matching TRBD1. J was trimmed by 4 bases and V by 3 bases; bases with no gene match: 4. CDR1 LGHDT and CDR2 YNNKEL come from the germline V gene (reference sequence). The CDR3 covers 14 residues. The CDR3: CASSHGQGRTEAFF. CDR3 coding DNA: TGTGCCAGCAGCCACGGACAGGGACGCACTGAAGCTTTCTTT.

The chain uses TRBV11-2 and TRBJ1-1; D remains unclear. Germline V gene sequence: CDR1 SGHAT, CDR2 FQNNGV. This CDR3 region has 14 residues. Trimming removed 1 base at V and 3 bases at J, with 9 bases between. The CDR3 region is CASSLGGRDTEAFF. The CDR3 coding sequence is TGTGCCAGCAGCTTAGGCGGGAGGGACACTGAAGCTTTCTTT.

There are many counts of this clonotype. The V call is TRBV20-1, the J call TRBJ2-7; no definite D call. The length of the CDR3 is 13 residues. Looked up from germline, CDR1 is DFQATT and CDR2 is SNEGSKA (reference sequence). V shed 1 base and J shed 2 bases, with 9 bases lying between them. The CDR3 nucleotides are TGCAGTGCTAGAGGGAGTGCTACCTACGAGCAGTACTTC. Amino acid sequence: CSARGSATYEQYF.

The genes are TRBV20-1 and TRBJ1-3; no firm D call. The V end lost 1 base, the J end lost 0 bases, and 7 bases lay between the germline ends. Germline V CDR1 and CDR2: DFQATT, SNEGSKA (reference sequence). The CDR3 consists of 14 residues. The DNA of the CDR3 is TGCAGTGCTAGAGGTATCTTCTCTGGAAACACCATATATTTT. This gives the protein CSARGIFSGNTIYF.

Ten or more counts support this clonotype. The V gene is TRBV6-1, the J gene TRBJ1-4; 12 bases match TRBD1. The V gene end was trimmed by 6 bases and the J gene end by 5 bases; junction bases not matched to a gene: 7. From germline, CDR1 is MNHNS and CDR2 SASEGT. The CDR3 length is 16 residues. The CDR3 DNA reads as TGTGCCAGCAGGGGACAGGGGGCTCTTAGAAATGAAAAACTGTTTTTT. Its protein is CASRGQGALRNEKLFF.

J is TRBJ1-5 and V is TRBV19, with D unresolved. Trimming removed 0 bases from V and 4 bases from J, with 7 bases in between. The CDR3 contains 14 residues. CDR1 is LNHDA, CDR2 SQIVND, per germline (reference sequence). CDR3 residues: CASSIDRLNQPQHF. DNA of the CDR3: TGTGCCAGTAGTATAGACAGGCTAAATCAGCCCCAGCATTTT.

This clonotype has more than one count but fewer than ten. The chain's CDR3 is CASSYGRRGHNEQFF. The CDR3 DNA reads as TGTGCCAGCAGTTACGGGAGAAGGGGCCACAATGAGCAGTTCTTC. The chain has TRBV6-6 and TRBJ2-1, with D perhaps being TRBD1 or TRBD2 (5 bases each). The CDR3 length is 15 residues. The germline V gene encodes CDR1 MNHNY and CDR2 SVGAGI (reference sequence). V was trimmed by 2 bases and J by 5 bases, leaving 13 bases between them.